Listed below are T cell receptor beta chains from one sample, sequenced in a study of cytomegalovirus exposure and HLA in healthy donors. Generated by immunoSEQ multiplex PCR, the TCRdb table keeps only in-frame clones and is missing some. The sample contains under 200,000 clones, approximately 71% of which appear only once. Sequencing used PBMCs. These receptors all stem from a male donor in good health and CMV-seronegative. The conserved cysteine and the conserved F or W are not part of the CDR3 here. Fields, in order: D gene, V gene, CDR3 protein. A D gene is named only where the DNA matches it firmly.

. TRBV6-6 ASGQTGPVETQY
TRBD1 TRBV29-1 SVGQGASSGYT
TRBD1 TRBV10-3 AISRQGAFGETQY
. TRBV6-6 ASSPATGLGSQPQH
. TRBV4-3 ASSQDRGRDGEKLF
. TRBV6-5 ASKIQETQY
TRBD1 TRBV11-2 ASRGQTNTEAF
TRBD1 TRBV5-4 ASRRDSTSEQY
TRBD1 TRBV7-9 ASSLGGTGYNEQF
TRBD1 TRBV29-1 SVPTGVRGYT
. TRBV9 ASSVSFAKDTQY
TRBD2 TRBV19 ASSFPGLAGYEQY
TRBD2 TRBV6-1 ASSAGTSSTDTQY
TRBD1 TRBV19 ASRGQGLAKNIQY
TRBD1 TRBV5-5 ASSWNGQGADTQY
TRBD2 TRBV7-2 ASSSLLAGGRVTDTQY
. TRBV6-1 ASSWGDTGSPLH
TRBD2 TRBV5-1 ASSWSGTPQETQY
TRBD2 TRBV5-4 ASSHPGTSGKNEQF
. TRBV6-5 ASSYPFKGNYEQY
. TRBV28 ASNSVSSYEQY
. TRBV5-6 ASTPGTGELF
TRBD2 TRBV30 AWSLGAGGTDTQY
TRBD1 TRBV7-9 ASSLNRGSYNEQF